These T cell receptor beta chains were read from a single sample in a study of metastatic and nonmetastatic thyroid tumors. From the PCR reads, TCRdb re-called clones with MiXCR. Of about 32,000 clones in the sample, 15% to 20% were seen once. Sequencing was done on a sample of blood. The receptors come from a female donor with papillary thyroid cancer or a benign thyroid nodule (not recorded which). Some clones in this sample may be carry-over from other donors' samples. CDR3s include the opening cysteine and the closing phenylalanine or tryptophan. The order of the fields is J gene, V gene, CDR3 protein.

>TRBJ1-1|TRBV7-2
CASSLEGFTEAFF
>TRBJ2-1|TRBV13
CASSLVSSADNEQFF
>TRBJ2-7|TRBV20-1
CSSDRTSGSGEQYF
>TRBJ2-3|TRBV7-8
CASSLGGGPSGTDTQYF
>TRBJ2-7|TRBV5-1
CASSLSGGSYEQYF
>TRBJ1-1|TRBV12-3/TRBV12-4
CASSFTEAFF
>TRBJ2-5|TRBV6-6
CASSYSSLAGGRETQYF
>TRBJ2-7|TRBV20-1
CSARTSGSAEHSFFEQYF
>TRBJ1-1|TRBV10-3
CAISEGTDNTEAFF
>TRBJ2-7|TRBV25-1
CASSGHSGRVTYEQYF
>TRBJ1-1|TRBV28
CASSSVHLRGTESFF
>TRBJ2-7|TRBV30
CAWSVLAREQYF
>TRBJ1-4|TRBV27
CASSIRDRGEKLFF
>TRBJ2-5|TRBV5-5
CASSSISGGGETQYF
>TRBJ1-6|TRBV6-5
CASSDSAGATSPLHF